This is a list of T cell receptor beta chains from one sample in a study of PD-1 blockade in classical Hodgkin lymphoma. Sequencing used immunoSEQ multiplex PCR; TCRdb keeps in-frame clones, though not all of them. The sample has about 13,000 clones, 80% to 90% seen once. The source material was peripheral blood mononuclear cells (PBMCs), sampled before the fourth cycle of nivolumab. Receptors originate from a human donor with classical Hodgkin lymphoma. CDR3s include the opening cysteine and the closing phenylalanine or tryptophan.

TRBV7-9	14	TRBJ1-1	CASSLGWGSTEAFF
TRBV7-3	16	TRBJ2-1	CASSLAGGPVVNEQFF
TRBV7-7	15	TRBJ2-1	CASSSGLAAYNEQFF
TRBV6-5	15	TRBJ2-4	CASSYSAEIGDIQYF
TRBV30	13	TRBJ2-7	CAWEPGQNYEQYF
TRBV28	15	TRBJ2-7	CATAWGGYQTGEQYF
TRBV10-3	13	TRBJ2-7	CAISLTESYEQYF
TRBV7-9	15	TRBJ1-2	CASSSTEDRDYGYTF
TRBV4-1	14	TRBJ1-1	CASSQALRRTEAFF
TRBV4-1	14	TRBJ1-2	CASSRPDVNYGYTF
TRBV9	13	TRBJ2-2	CASSVSRTGELFF
TRBV2	15	TRBJ1-5	CASSEASGSFSPQHF
TRBV6-5	15	TRBJ1-6	CASRITGAGNSPLHF
TRBV27	14	TRBJ2-2	CASSPPSASGELFF
TRBV30	15	TRBJ1-4	CAWSPWTRRNEKLFF
TRBV6-4	13	TRBJ1-2	CASSDGASYGYTF
TRBV6-4	14	TRBJ1-5	CASSYDREDQPQHF
TRBV28	12	TRBJ1-2	CASSRQVYGYTF
TRBV18	15	TRBJ2-7	CASSPPGNPSYEQYF
TRBV6-1	19	TRBJ2-1	CASSEIGWGRGDYYNEQFF
TRBV2	13	TRBJ2-3	CASTGGRTDTQYF
TRBV4-2	16	TRBJ2-1	CASSHGLAGAYNEQFF
TRBV28	16	TRBJ2-1	CASSPGLAGIYNEQFF
TRBV7-2	14	TRBJ1-5	CASSLMQGNQPQHF
TRBV4-3	17	TRBJ1-3	CASSQDRGLWGGNTIYF
TRBV27	11	TRBJ1-1	CASSSTTEAFF
TRBV9	15	TRBJ2-3	CASSPGQRTVDTQYF
TRBV6-4	13	TRBJ2-1	CASSETGSGEQFF
TRBV7-8	16	TRBJ2-7	CASSSRRPGQVYEQYF
TRBV6-1	17	TRBJ2-5	CASSELGLAGYLQTQYF
TRBV2	13	TRBJ1-1	CASIQERNTEAFF
TRBV5-4	16	TRBJ1-4	CASSLGPALLNEKLFF
TRBV6-5	14	TRBJ2-1	CASSPARGNNEQFF
TRBV7-8	16	TRBJ1-1	CASSLNSADGVTEAFF
TRBV27	16	TRBJ2-3	CASSLPNWPDRDTQYF
TRBV7-9	13	TRBJ1-6	CASSHRTGRPLHF
TRBV7-9	16	TRBJ2-1	CASSLAGRGGGYEQFF
TRBV5-1	12	TRBJ1-2	CASSERAHGYTF
TRBV15	18	TRBJ2-3	CATSRDRLFGGSTDTQYF
TRBV2	16	TRBJ2-7	CASSERVAGALHEQYF
TRBV6-5	13	TRBJ1-2	CASRKQNPSGYTF
TRBV28	13	TRBJ2-7	CASRTGTGYEQYF
TRBV28	12	TRBJ2-5	CASSLTEETQYF
TRBV4-3	13	TRBJ1-1	CASSQDPGTEAFF
TRBV7-8	16	TRBJ1-5	CASSLDWGGLNQPQHF
TRBV4-3	19	TRBJ1-2	CASSQAGPVTSRGYYGYTF
TRBV5-5	16	TRBJ2-7	CASSQGGTDAYYEQYF
TRBV10-1	13	TRBJ2-7	CASSGGPTYEQYF
TRBV5-6	16	TRBJ1-6	CASSLGGVTYNSPLHF
TRBV7-8	16	TRBJ1-3	CASSWPGQTSGNTIYF
TRBV27	11	TRBJ2-3	CASRQGATQYF
TRBV7-6	16	TRBJ2-1	CASSLVWGGKHNEQFF
TRBV7-3	15	TRBJ1-6	CASSSSTLGDSPLHF
TRBV7-3	15	TRBJ2-1	CASSSGTSDYNEQFF
TRBV28	16	TRBJ1-1	CASRTTGADGNTEAFF
TRBV25-1	12	TRBJ1-2	CASSAQGYGYTF
TRBV28	14	TRBJ2-7	CASSETGGLYERYF
TRBV7-2	15	TRBJ2-2	CASSYTGTNTGELFF